This T cell receptor (beta chain) was profiled in a study of beta chain features in type 1 diabetes. Study outcomes and limitations: For type 1 diabetes patients, VDJ junctions showed fewer insertions and more deletions. In every one of the four CD4+ subsets, TCRB CDR3s were moderately but significantly shorter in Type 1 diabetes patients.

Germline CDR1 is SGHVS and CDR2 is FQNEAQ. The CDR3 spans 15 residues. The V gene end was trimmed by 2 bases and the J gene end by 6 bases; junction bases not matched to a gene: 5. The table lists this clone with a few counts. The antigen remains unidentified. As every portion of the isolated RNA was reverse transcribed, the sequencing read expressed TCRB transcripts. About 3.57 million reads, on average, came from each naive, central memory and regulatory T cell sample. Assay used: immunoSEQ multiplex PCR; TCRdb lists only in-frame clones, some missing. The sample carries 120,000 to 150,000 clones, about 44% recorded once. By way of CD45RO/CCR7/CD25/CD127/CD95/CD27, the CD4+ regulatory, stem cell-like memory, central memory and naive cells were sorted.

The V call is TRBV7-8, the J call TRBJ2-1; TRBD1 agrees at 9 bases. Sequencing input: Tregs from blood. The receptor was derived from a man between 18 and 29 years old in good health. CDR3 in amino acids: CASSLTGGAGNEQFF. The CDR3 DNA is TGTGCCAGCAGCTTAACAGGGGGCGCGGGCAATGAGCAGTTCTTC.